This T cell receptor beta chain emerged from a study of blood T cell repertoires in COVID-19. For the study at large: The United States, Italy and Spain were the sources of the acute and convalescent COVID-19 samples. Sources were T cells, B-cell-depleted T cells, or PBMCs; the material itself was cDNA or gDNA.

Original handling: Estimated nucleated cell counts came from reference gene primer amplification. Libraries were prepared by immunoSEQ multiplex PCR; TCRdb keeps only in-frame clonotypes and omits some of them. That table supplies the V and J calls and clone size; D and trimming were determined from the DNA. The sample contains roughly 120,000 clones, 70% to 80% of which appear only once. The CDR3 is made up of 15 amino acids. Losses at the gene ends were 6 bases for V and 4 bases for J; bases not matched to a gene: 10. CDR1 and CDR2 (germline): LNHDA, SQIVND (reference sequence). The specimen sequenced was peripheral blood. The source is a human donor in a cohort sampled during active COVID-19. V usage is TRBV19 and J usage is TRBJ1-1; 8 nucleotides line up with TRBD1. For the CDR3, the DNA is TGTGCCAGTAGCCCGGGGACAGGAATAGTCACTGAAGCTTTCTTT. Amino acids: CASSPGTGIVTEAFF.